These 11 T cell receptor beta chains were sequenced from one sample in a study of pediatric ulcerative colitis. Only in-frame clones appear in the TCRdb table, and some are missing; sequencing was by immunoSEQ multiplex PCR. The table lists roughly 60,000 clones, around 87% of them singletons. Sample: blood. Every receptor here comes from a boy aged 5 to 17 who was a control in a study of pediatric ulcerative colitis.

The chain employs TRBV6-5 and TRBJ1-5; possibly TRBD1 for D (6 bases). The V end was cut by 7 bases, the J end by 3 bases, with 10 bases between. Germline CDR1 is MNHEY and CDR2 is SVGAGI. CDR3 length equals 13 residues. The CDR3 loop is CASKGVLNQPQHF. CDR3 bases: TGTGCCAGCAAGGGGGTCCTCAATCAGCCCCAGCATTTT.

This clone has just one count. The J gene is TRBJ2-1, the V gene TRBV2; the D gene is possibly TRBD1 (5 bases). V lost 5 bases and J 0 bases, leaving 11 bases between the germline ends. CDR3 length: 15 residues. CDR1 and CDR2 from the germline V gene are SNHLY and FYNNEI. The CDR3 region is CASSYRWDSYNEQFF. The CDR3, as DNA: TGTGCCAGCAGTTACAGGTGGGACTCCTACAATGAGCAGTTCTTC.

The rearrangement links TRBV28 to TRBJ1-5; 7 nucleotides align to TRBD1. Looked up from germline, CDR1 is MDHEN and CDR2 is SYDVKM. CDR3 length: 15 residues. Trimming cost V 6 bases and J 5 bases; bases outside gene matches: 10. CDR3 in amino acids: CASRSTGELYQPQHF. CDR3 in DNA: TGTGCCAGCAGGTCCACAGGGGAGCTATATCAGCCCCAGCATTTT.

V gene TRBV11-3 combines with J gene TRBJ2-1; the match to TRBD1 covers 8 bases. V was pared by 1 base and J by 8 bases, with 7 bases of the junction left unmatched. This CDR3 has 15 amino acids. The V gene's germline CDR1 is SGHNT and CDR2 YENEEA. This chain's CDR3 is CASSLGQGAVDEQFF. The DNA for the CDR3 is TGTGCCAGCAGCTTAGGGCAGGGGGCAGTCGATGAGCAGTTCTTC.

This chain links TRBV6-1 with TRBJ1-1; 8 bases fit TRBD1. J lost 1 base, V lost 11 bases, and 6 bases had no gene match. The CDR3 runs to 13 residues. Germline V gene lookup returns CDR1 MNHNS and CDR2 SASEGT. The CDR3 is CAGRQGRNTEAFF. CDR3 DNA sequence: TGTGCCGGGAGACAGGGGCGGAACACTGAAGCTTTCTTT.

The chain combines TRBV10-1 with TRBJ1-1, with D possibly TRBD1 on 5 matching bases. Germline loops: CDR1 WNHNN, CDR2 SYGVQD (reference sequence). The CDR3 totals 15 residues. V lost 0 bases, J lost 7 bases, and 15 bases lay in between. The CDR3 spells CASSESGRGTNEAFF. CDR3 nucleotides: TGCGCCAGCAGTGAGTCAGGTAGGGGAACGAATGAAGCTTTCTTT.

The chain employs TRBV15 and TRBJ2-5, with 7 positions matching TRBD2. J gave up 0 bases and V 0 bases, and 4 bases lay outside the gene matches. The CDR3 has 16 amino acids. CDR1 and CDR2 from the germline V gene are LNHNV and YYDKDF (reference sequence). CDR3 DNA sequence: TGTGCCACCAGCAGAGAAATGAGCGGGAACCAAGAGACCCAGTACTTC. It codes for CATSREMSGNQETQYF.

V is TRBV9 and J is TRBJ2-2; D uncertain. Germline V lookup: CDR1 SGDLS, CDR2 YYNGEE. V lost 5 bases and J lost 7, with 21 bases in between. The CDR3 consists of 16 residues. This CDR3 reads CASSDPVGALGGELFF. The DNA for the CDR3 is TGTGCCAGCAGTGATCCGGTAGGCGCGCTCGGCGGGGAGCTGTTTTTT.

The rearrangement links TRBV7-2 to TRBJ1-1; D is unresolved. Trimming took off 0 bases at V and 0 bases at J, with 11 bases between the two ends. The V gene's germline CDR1 is SGHTA and CDR2 FQGNSA. The CDR3 is 16 amino acids. Written as DNA, the CDR3 is TGTGCCAGCAGCTTAGCGCTGGTAGACTTGAACACTGAAGCTTTCTTT. This translates into CASSLALVDLNTEAFF.

V gene TRBV9 combines with J gene TRBJ1-4; no definite D call. This CDR3 spans 15 amino acids. V was trimmed by 3 bases and J by 7 bases, leaving 16 bases between them. Germline loops: CDR1 SGDLS, CDR2 YYNGEE. The CDR3 DNA follows: TGTGCCAGCAGCGGGTACGGAAGCTGGGGTGAAAAACTGTTTTTT. Translated, it gives CASSGYGSWGEKLFF.

This chain joins TRBV7-2 and TRBJ1-4; D is unresolved. Germline CDR1 SGHTA, CDR2 FQGNSA. Trimming removed 1 base from V and 8 bases from J, with 11 bases in between. The CDR3 covers 14 residues. The CDR3 DNA sequence: TGTGCCAGCAGCTTAGTCTCGAGAGGCGAAAAACTGTTTTTT. It translates to CASSLVSRGEKLFF.